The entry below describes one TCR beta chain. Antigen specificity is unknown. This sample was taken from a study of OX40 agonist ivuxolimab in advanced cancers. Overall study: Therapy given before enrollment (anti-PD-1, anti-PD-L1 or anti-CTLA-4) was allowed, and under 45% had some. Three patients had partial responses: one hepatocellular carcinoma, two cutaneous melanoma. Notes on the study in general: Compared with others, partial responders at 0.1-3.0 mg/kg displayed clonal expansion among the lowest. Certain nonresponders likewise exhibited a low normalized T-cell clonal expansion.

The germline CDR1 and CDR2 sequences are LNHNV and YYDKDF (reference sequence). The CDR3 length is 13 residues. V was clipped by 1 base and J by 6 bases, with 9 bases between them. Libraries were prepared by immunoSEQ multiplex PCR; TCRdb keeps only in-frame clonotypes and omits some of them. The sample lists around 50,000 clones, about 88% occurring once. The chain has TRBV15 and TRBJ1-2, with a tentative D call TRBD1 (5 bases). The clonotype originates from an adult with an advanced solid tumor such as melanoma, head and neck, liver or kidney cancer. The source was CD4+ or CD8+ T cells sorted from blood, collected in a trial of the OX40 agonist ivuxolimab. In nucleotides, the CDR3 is TGTGCCACCAGCAGAGGGGGGATAGATGGCTACACCTTC. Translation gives CATSRGGIDGYTF.